Each of the 29 T cell receptor beta chains below was sequenced from the same sample in a study of PD-L1 blockade in urothelial cancer. The assay was immunoSEQ multiplex PCR, and TCRdb's table has in-frame clones only and misses some. The profile shows about 55,000 clones, roughly 80% of them singletons. The sequenced sample was PBMCs, obtained around atezolizumab (anti-PD-L1) treatment. The receptor source for this set is a man in his 70s with urothelial cancer.

CDR3 in amino acids: CASSPPGQTNYGYTF. The CDR3, as DNA: TGTGCCAGCTCACCACCCGGACAGACGAACTATGGCTACACCTTC. The chain has TRBV18 and TRBJ1-2; maybe TRBD1 (6 bases). Germline V gene lookup returns CDR1 KGHSH and CDR2 LQKENI. The CDR3 covers 15 residues. The ends were cut back, 0 bases at V and 2 bases at J, with 10 bases in the middle.

The chain has TRBV5-1 and TRBJ2-2, with D perhaps matching TRBD2 (7 bases). The CDR3 runs 15 residues. Trimming shortened V by 0 bases and J by 6 bases, and 12 bases separated the two germline ends. CDR1 is SGHRS, CDR2 YFSETQ, per germline. CDR3 nucleotide sequence: TGCGCCAGCAGCTTGGCCCGGGGGGCCGCCGGGGAGCTGTTTTTT. It specifies CASSLARGAAGELFF.

V and J are TRBV4-1 and TRBJ1-2; D ambiguous. This CDR3 comprises 14 residues. Trimming took off 1 base at V and 4 bases at J, with 10 bases between the two ends. Germline V gene sequence: CDR1 MGHRA, CDR2 YSYEKL. DNA for the CDR3: TGCGCCAGCAGCCAAGGGAGATCTAGCTATGGCTACACCTTC. It yields the protein CASSQGRSSYGYTF.

This clone was observed a handful of times. This chain joins TRBV18 and TRBJ1-3, with D possibly TRBD1 on 5 matching bases. The CDR3 sequence is 14 residues long. The V end lost 6 bases, the J end lost 4 bases, and 13 bases lay between the germline ends. Looked up from germline, CDR1 is KGHSH and CDR2 is LQKENI. The CDR3 is CASSAGTEGNTIYF. Written as DNA, the CDR3 is TGTGCCAGCTCGGCCGGGACTGAGGGAAACACCATATATTTT.

The chain links TRBV5-1 to TRBJ1-6; 8 positions agree with TRBD1. Germline CDR1 is SGHRS and CDR2 is YFSETQ. V gave up 4 bases and J gave up 7 bases; unmatched junction bases: 7. This CDR3 spans 15 amino acids. The CDR3 sequence is CASSLGQGRNSPLHF. The CDR3 nucleotides read TGCGCCAGCAGCCTCGGACAGGGAAGGAATTCACCCCTCCACTTT.

The chain employs TRBV28 and TRBJ2-7; D may be TRBD2 (7 bases). V was trimmed by 5 bases and J by 0 bases, leaving 26 bases between them. Looked up from germline, CDR1 is MDHEN and CDR2 is SYDVKM. CDR3 length: 19 amino acids. The chain's CDR3 is CASSLGGGFSGGPSYEQYF. Written as DNA, the CDR3 is TGTGCCAGCAGTCTAGGGGGAGGGTTTTCCGGGGGGCCCTCCTACGAGCAGTACTTC.

This clone was picked up a small number of times. The V call is TRBV30, the J call TRBJ1-2, with 7 bases aligning to TRBD1. Germline trimming cut 2 bases from V and 5 bases from J; bases unmatched to any gene: 2. This CDR3 is 12 amino acids long. Germline V gene lookup returns CDR1 GTSNPN and CDR2 SVGIG (reference sequence). CDR3: CAWSRGQYGYTF. CDR3 coding DNA: TGTGCCTGGAGTAGGGGGCAGTATGGCTACACCTTC.

The chain carries TRBV7-2 and TRBJ1-2, with TRBD1 as a possible D gene (6 bases). The CDR3 has 13 amino acids. Looked up from germline, CDR1 is SGHTA and CDR2 is FQGNSA. Trimming pared 5 bases from V and 8 bases from J, leaving 15 bases between. The CDR3 spells CASSRGGGGGYTF. The CDR3 nucleotides are TGTGCCAGCAGCAGGGGGGGTGGAGGCGGCTACACCTTC.

Only a few counts were recorded for this clone. The rearrangement joins TRBV2 to TRBJ2-7; 10 bases are shared with TRBD1. CDR1 and CDR2 from the germline V gene are SNHLY and FYNNEI. Trimming removed 9 bases from V and 9 bases from J; junction bases left unmatched: 11. The CDR3 runs to 13 residues. The CDR3 DNA is TGTGCCAGGGGCCCCGGGACAGGGGTACGGCAGTACTTC. This sequence encodes CARGPGTGVRQYF.

The CDR3: CASSPMTGTNYGYTF. The CDR3 DNA follows: TGCGCCAGCAGCCCGATGACAGGGACAAACTATGGCTACACCTTC. The rearrangement joins TRBV4-3 to TRBJ1-2; 7 positions agree with TRBD1. Looked up from germline, CDR1 is LGHNA and CDR2 is YSLEER. The CDR3 consists of 15 residues. With 4 bases clipped from V and 2 bases from J, the junction kept 7 bases outside the gene matches.

The rearrangement joins TRBV28 to TRBJ2-7, with TRBD2 matching over 7 bases. V lost 4 bases and J lost 4; bases outside the gene matches: 4. This CDR3 spans 13 amino acids. CDR1 and CDR2 (germline): MDHEN, SYDVKM. The CDR3 nucleotides are TGTGCCAGCAGTTCCGGGGGGAGATACGAGCAGTACTTC. This encodes CASSSGGRYEQYF.

This chain uses TRBV7-9 with TRBJ2-2; 15 nucleotides align to TRBD2. The CDR3 consists of 16 residues. Germline CDR1 and CDR2: SEHNR and FQNEAQ (reference sequence). The trim removed 5 bases at V and 6 bases at J, leaving 4 bases unmatched. The DNA for the CDR3 is TGTGCCAGCAGCGCCGGGACTAGCGGGGGGCCCGGGGAGCTGTTTTTT. Amino acid sequence: CASSAGTSGGPGELFF.

V is TRBV5-1 and J is TRBJ2-1; a weak D match, TRBD2 (6 bases). Germline V lookup: CDR1 SGHRS, CDR2 YFSETQ. V lost 0 bases, J lost 4 bases, and 17 bases lay in between. This CDR3 spans 17 amino acids. The DNA of the CDR3 is TGCGCCAGCAGCTTGGCCTATGGGGACTCAATATACAATGAGCAGTTCTTC. This sequence encodes CASSLAYGDSIYNEQFF.

The rearrangement links TRBV4-2 to TRBJ2-2; D unresolved. The CDR3 consists of 15 residues. Between the trimmed V and J ends, which lost 0 bases and 4 bases, there was a span of 9 bases. Germline lookup yields CDR1 LGHNA and CDR2 YNFKEQ. The CDR3 loop reads CASSQDGRSTGELFF. The CDR3 region has the DNA TGTGCCAGCAGCCAAGATGGCAGATCCACCGGGGAGCTGTTTTTT.

The genes are TRBV4-1 and TRBJ2-7; D perhaps matches TRBD1 (6 bases). The V end lost 8 bases, the J end lost 2 bases, and 25 bases lay between the germline ends. In germline, CDR1 is MGHRA, CDR2 YSYEKL. The CDR3 contains 17 residues. The CDR3 sequence is CASGGSSPKGAAYEQYF. The CDR3 DNA is TGCGCCAGCGGGGGCAGTTCACCCAAAGGAGCGGCCTACGAGCAGTACTTC.

Comments on this clone: The sample has other DNA sequences that encode this CDR3 too. The genes are TRBV7-9 and TRBJ2-1; 8 bases are shared with TRBD1. The CDR3 has 16 residues. With 5 bases clipped from V and 3 bases from J, the junction kept 9 bases outside the gene matches. The germline CDR1 and CDR2 sequences are SEHNR and FQNEAQ (reference sequence). The CDR3 DNA is TGTGCCAGCAGCCCGAGGACAGGGAGAAGCTACAATGAGCAGTTCTTC. Translation: CASSPRTGRSYNEQFF.

This sequence joins TRBV13 and TRBJ2-5; the match to TRBD2 covers 10 bases. Germline V lookup: CDR1 PRHDT, CDR2 FYEKMQ (reference sequence). The CDR3 is 15 amino acids. V lost 5 bases and J lost 1; bases outside the gene matches: 4. Here the CDR3 DNA reads TGTGCCAGCAGCCCTAGCGGGAGTCCCCAAGAGACCCAGTACTTC. Residues: CASSPSGSPQETQYF. Drawing the rest from reference TRBV13 and TRBJ2-5, the complete variable domain is AAGVIQSPRHLIKEKRETATLKCYPIPRHDTVYWYQQGPGQDPQFLISFYEKMQSDKGSIPDRFSAQQFSDYHSELNMSSLELGDSALYFCASSPSGSPQETQYFGPGTRLLVL.

This clone was seen more than once but under ten times. The V gene is TRBV7-2, the J gene TRBJ2-1; 12 positions agree with TRBD2. Per the germline V gene, CDR1 is SGHTA and CDR2 is FQGNSA. Trimming removed 1 base from V and 14 bases from J; junction bases left unmatched: 12. The length of the CDR3 is 16 residues. In nucleotides, the CDR3 is TGTGCCAGCAGCTTAGTGTCGCTAGCGGGGGGGCCAGTTAAGTTCTTC. This sequence encodes CASSLVSLAGGPVKFF.

This clone was found a few times. The chain couples TRBV6-5 to TRBJ2-7; 7 bases map to TRBD1. Unmatched junction bases numbered 13, after V lost 2 bases and J lost 9 bases. CDR1 is MNHEY, CDR2 SVGAGI, per germline. CDR3 length: 15 residues. The CDR3 sequence: CASSYLVAGQAGQYF. The CDR3 DNA reads as TGTGCCAGCAGTTACCTAGTAGCTGGACAGGCGGGGCAGTACTTC.

In its sample, this clone is medium-sized. The chain employs TRBV6-6 and TRBJ1-5; 9 nucleotides agree with TRBD1. The CDR3 covers 14 residues. CDR1 and CDR2 from the germline V gene are MNHNY and SVGAGI (reference sequence). V lost 7 bases, J lost 4 bases, and 5 bases stayed unmatched. The DNA of the CDR3 is TGTGCCAGCACTATCGGACAGGGGAATCAGCCCCAGCATTTT. Protein product: CASTIGQGNQPQHF.

The chain carries TRBV11-3 and TRBJ2-7; no definite D call. Trimming shortened V by 5 bases and J by 2 bases, and 7 bases separated the two germline ends. The CDR3 runs 12 residues. Germline-derived CDR1 and CDR2 are SGHNT and YENEEA. The CDR3 DNA is TGTGCCAGCAGCCGAGGTCCCTACGAGCAGTACTTC. Its translation is CASSRGPYEQYF.

This chain connects TRBV5-6 to TRBJ2-3, with unresolved D. CDR1 is SGHDT, CDR2 YYEEEE, per germline. V gave up 4 bases and J gave up 2 bases, with 11 bases separating them. CDR3 length: 14 residues. CDR3 nucleotide sequence: TGTGCCAGCAGCCCCTTGCGGTTCACAGATACGCAGTATTTT. Protein product: CASSPLRFTDTQYF.

The chain has TRBV5-7 and TRBJ2-1; TRBD2 matches at 7 bases. TRBV5-7 is an open reading frame whose function is uncertain. The CDR3 totals 12 residues. V was pared by 6 bases and J by 14 bases, with 11 bases of the junction left unmatched. The CDR3: CASTAVSGKEFF. CDR3 sequence (DNA): TGTGCCAGCACCGCCGTCAGCGGGAAGGAGTTCTTC.

The rearrangement links TRBV7-5 to TRBJ1-5; TRBD1 was called by the table and not checked on the DNA. TRBV7-5 is shown as a pseudogene. The CDR3 contains 15 residues. CDR3 sequence: CVRSPGQGRYQPQHF. CDR3 in DNA: TGTGTCAGAAGTCCTGGACAGGGGAGATATCAGCCCCAGCATTTT.

The rearrangement joins TRBV20-1 to TRBJ2-1; D is undetermined. V was cut by 3 bases and J by 12 bases, with 12 bases left in between. Germline-derived CDR1 and CDR2 are DFQATT and SNEGSKA (reference sequence). The CDR3 totals 11 residues. The CDR3 DNA sequence: TGCAGTGCTAGTTTAGATCGTCTGCAGTTCTTC. This codes for CSASLDRLQFF.

This chain joins TRBV5-4 and TRBJ1-2; 10 bases map to TRBD1. The germline CDR1 and CDR2 sequences are SGHNT and YYREEE (reference sequence). The CDR3 length is 14 residues. The V gene end was trimmed by 5 bases and the J gene end by 4 bases; junction bases not matched to a gene: 5. CDR3 nucleotides: TGTGCCAGCAGACGGACAGGGGGTACCTATGGCTACACCTTC. It codes for CASRRTGGTYGYTF.

This chain links TRBV7-3 with TRBJ2-5; maybe TRBD2 (6 bases). The CDR3 contains 17 residues. The ends were cut back, 5 bases at V and 3 bases at J, with 22 bases in the middle. Germline V gene lookup returns CDR1 SGHTA and CDR2 FQGTGA. The CDR3 loop is CASSPGRGSGGEETQYF. CDR3 DNA sequence: TGTGCCAGCAGCCCGGGTCGGGGTAGCGGAGGAGAAGAGACCCAGTACTTC.

The rearrangement uses TRBV6-5 and TRBJ1-2, with 10 bases identical to TRBD1. Germline V gene data show CDR1 as MNHEY and CDR2 as SVGAGI. The CDR3 totals 15 residues. Trimming cost V 2 bases and J 3 bases; bases outside gene matches: 3. The CDR3 reads CASSYRDRGHYGYTF. The CDR3 DNA reads as TGTGCCAGCAGTTACCGGGACAGGGGACACTATGGCTACACCTTC.

This chain joins TRBV2 and TRBJ1-5; no clear D gene. The germline CDR1 and CDR2 sequences are SNHLY and FYNNEI. The CDR3 spans 14 residues. The V end lost 4 bases, the J end lost 6 bases, and 13 bases lay between the germline ends. CDR3 sequence reads: CASSGQSLGQPQHF. The CDR3, as DNA: TGTGCCAGCAGTGGTCAGTCCCTTGGTCAGCCCCAGCATTTT.